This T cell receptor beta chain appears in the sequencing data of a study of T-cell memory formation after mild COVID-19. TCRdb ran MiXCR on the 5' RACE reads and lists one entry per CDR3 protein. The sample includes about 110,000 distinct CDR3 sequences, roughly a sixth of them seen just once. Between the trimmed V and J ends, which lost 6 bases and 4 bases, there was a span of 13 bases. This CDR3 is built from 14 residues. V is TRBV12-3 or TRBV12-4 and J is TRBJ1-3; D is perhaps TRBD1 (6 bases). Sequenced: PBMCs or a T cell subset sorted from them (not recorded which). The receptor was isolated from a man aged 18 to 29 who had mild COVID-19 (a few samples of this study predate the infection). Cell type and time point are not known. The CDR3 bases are TGTGCCAGCAGCATTGGACAGTCCGGAAACACCATATATTTT. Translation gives CASSIGQSGNTIYF.